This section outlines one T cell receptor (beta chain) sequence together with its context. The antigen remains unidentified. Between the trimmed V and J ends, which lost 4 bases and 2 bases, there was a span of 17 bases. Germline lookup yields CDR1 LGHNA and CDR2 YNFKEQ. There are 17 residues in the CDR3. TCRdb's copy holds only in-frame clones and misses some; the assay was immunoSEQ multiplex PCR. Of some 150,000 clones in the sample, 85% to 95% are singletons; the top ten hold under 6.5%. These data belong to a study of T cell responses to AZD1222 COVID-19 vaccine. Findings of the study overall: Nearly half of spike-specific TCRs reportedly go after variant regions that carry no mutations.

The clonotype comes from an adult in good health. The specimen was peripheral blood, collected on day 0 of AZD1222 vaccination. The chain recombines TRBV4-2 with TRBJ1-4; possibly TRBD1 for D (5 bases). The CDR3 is CASSPWMQGRTNEKLFF. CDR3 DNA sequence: TGTGCCAGCAGCCCATGGATGCAGGGTAGGACTAATGAAAAACTGTTTTTT.